A selection of T cell receptor beta chains follows, all from one sample in a study of blood T cell repertoires in COVID-19. Assay used: immunoSEQ multiplex PCR; TCRdb lists only in-frame clones, some missing. The profile shows 470,000 or so clones, about 90% of them singletons. Sequencing input: PBMCs or T cells enriched from blood (not recorded which). The receptors here all came from a woman under 30 with acute COVID-19. Both conserved end residues are part of each CDR3. A D gene is named only where the DNA matches it firmly. Clone sizes are given selectively: once, few, many, or a class where the clone is expanded.

D	V	J	size	length	DNA	CDR3
.	TRBV2	TRBJ1-1	.	16	TGTGCCAGCAGTGAAAAAGTCTTTGAGACAGACACTGAAGCTTTCTTT	CASSEKVFETDTEAFF
TRBD2	TRBV25-1	TRBJ2-5	.	17	TGTGCCAGCAGTGATCCCAAGCTCGGTGGGAGGGCCGAGACCCAGTACTTC	CASSDPKLGGRAETQYF
.	TRBV5-4	TRBJ2-3	.	17	TGTGCCAGCAGCTTGGGCCCTGAGCGGGTCCACACAGATACGCAGTATTTT	CASSLGPERVHTDTQYF
.	TRBV19	TRBJ2-7	.	14	TGTGCCAGTAGTCCCGACACCTTCTCCTACGAGCAGTACTTC	CASSPDTFSYEQYF
TRBD1	TRBV7-9	TRBJ1-1	.	14	TGTGCCAGCAGCTCGGGACAGCCGAACACTGAAGCTTTCTTT	CASSSGQPNTEAFF
.	TRBV10-3	TRBJ2-1	.	15	TGTGCCATCAGTGAGGGGGACTCCTCCTACAATGAGCAGTTCTTC	CAISEGDSSYNEQFF
.	TRBV12-3/TRBV12-4	TRBJ1-2	.	11	TGTGCCAGCAGTGACAGCTATGGCTACACCTTC	CASSDSYGYTF
.	TRBV5-6	TRBJ1-3	.	16	TGTGCCAGCAGCCTCGAGAGGCAGTCCTCTGGAAACACCATATATTTT	CASSLERQSSGNTIYF
TRBD2	TRBV4-2	TRBJ2-1	.	16	TGTGCCAGCAGCCAAGGGGAGGGACTAGCAGGTCATGAGCAGTTCTTC	CASSQGEGLAGHEQFF
.	TRBV9	TRBJ1-3	few	16	TGTGCCAGCAGCGCCACCACAGGTGTTTCTGGAAACACCATATATTTT	CASSATTGVSGNTIYF
.	TRBV28	TRBJ1-1	once	11	TGTGCCAGCATCGCAGGCGCTGAAGCTTTCTTT	CASIAGAEAFF
TRBD1	TRBV18	TRBJ1-2	.	17	TGTGCCAGCTCACCTACAGGGGGCCAAATCCCTAACTATGGCTACACCTTC	CASSPTGGQIPNYGYTF
.	TRBV5-6	TRBJ1-5	once	15	TGTGCCAGCAGCTTCACGGGTCGGGGCAATCAGCCCCAGCATTTT	CASSFTGRGNQPQHF
.	TRBV10-3	TRBJ2-5	.	16	TGTGCCATCAGTGAGTCGAGTGGAGGGTACAGAGAGACCCAGTACTTC	CAISESSGGYRETQYF
.	TRBV21-1	TRBJ2-7	few	16	TGTGCCAGCAGCAAAGGGGAGGGGACAGGACGCTACGAGCAGTACTTC	CASSKGEGTGRYEQYF
.	TRBV6-5	TRBJ1-6	.	16	TGTGCCAGCAGTTATCAAACAGGGTTGCAGAATTCACCCCTCCACTTT	CASSYQTGLQNSPLHF
TRBD1	TRBV9	TRBJ1-1	.	15	TGTGCCAGCAGCGTAGGGGACAGTTTGAACACTGAAGCTTTCTTT	CASSVGDSLNTEAFF
TRBD1	TRBV27	TRBJ2-3	.	17	TGTGCCAGCAGTTACCCCGAGGACAGGGAAAGCACAGATACGCAGTATTTT	CASSYPEDRESTDTQYF
.	TRBV24-1	TRBJ1-2	.	13	TGTGCCACCAGTGATTACAGAAACTATGGCTACACCTTC	CATSDYRNYGYTF
.	TRBV27	TRBJ2-7	.	14	TGTGCCAGCAGTTTATGGGAACGGGGCTACGAGCAGTACTTC	CASSLWERGYEQYF
TRBD2	TRBV6-2/TRBV6-3	TRBJ2-7	once	19	TGTGCCAGCAGTTACCCCATCGACAAACTAGCGGGAGGGCGATACGAGCAGTACTTC	CASSYPIDKLAGGRYEQYF
TRBD2	TRBV19	TRBJ2-7	.	19	TGTGCCAGTAGTATACAACCTCCAGGACTAGCGGGGTGGGCCTACGAGCAGTACTTC	CASSIQPPGLAGWAYEQYF
TRBD2	TRBV2	TRBJ2-7	.	14	TGTGCCAGCAGTGAGGAGCGGGGGCTCTACGAGCAGTACTTC	CASSEERGLYEQYF
.	TRBV3-1/TRBV3-2	TRBJ1-1	.	14	TGTGCCAGCGCCTTCGGACAGTTGAACACTGAAGCTTTCTTT	CASAFGQLNTEAFF
TRBD2	TRBV10-3	TRBJ2-1	.	17	TGTGCCATCAGTGAGACCCTAGCGGGTCCAAGTTACAATGAGCAGTTCTTC	CAISETLAGPSYNEQFF
.	TRBV19	TRBJ1-4	.	14	TGTGCCAGTAGCGCAGGGTTGGTGAGTGAAAAACTGTTTTTT	CASSAGLVSEKLFF
TRBD2	TRBV10-3	TRBJ2-3	.	15	TGTGCCACCGCCCCGGGAGCGGGGAGCACAGATACGCAGTATTTT	CATAPGAGSTDTQYF
.	TRBV14	TRBJ1-1	.	16	TGTGCCAGCAGCCAGGGGGACTGGGCGGGGAGGGCTGAAGCTTTCTTT	CASSQGDWAGRAEAFF
.	TRBV9	TRBJ2-3	.	14	TGTGCCAGCAGCACGAATAGCGGCACAGATACGCAGTATTTT	CASSTNSGTDTQYF
TRBD1	TRBV2	TRBJ1-5	.	15	TGTGCCAGCAGTGGGGGACAGGGGGAAAATCAGCCCCAGCATTTT	CASSGGQGENQPQHF
TRBD1	TRBV4-3	TRBJ2-1	.	17	TGCGCCAGCAGCCAGATGGGCCCGACAGGGAACTTCAATGAGCAGTTCTTC	CASSQMGPTGNFNEQFF
.	TRBV4-3	TRBJ2-7	.	14	TGCGCCAGCAGCCAAGGAAGGCCAGGCTACGAGCAGTACTTC	CASSQGRPGYEQYF
.	TRBV7-9	TRBJ2-1	.	11	TGTGCCAGCAGTTCACAGGATCAGCAGTTCTTC	CASSSQDQQFF
.	TRBV5-4	TRBJ1-5	once	14	TGTGCCAGCAGCTTGGGAGGGCCGAATCAGCCCCAGCATTTT	CASSLGGPNQPQHF
TRBD1	TRBV5-1	TRBJ2-5	.	14	TGCGCCAGCAGCTTTCGGACAGGGCCAGAGACCCAGTACTTC	CASSFRTGPETQYF